The clone carrying this T cell receptor (beta chain) has only a few counts. This sample is drawn from a study of long-term antiretroviral therapy in people with HIV. Germline assignment: CDR1 LNHDA and CDR2 SQIVND (reference sequence). This CDR3 has 15 residues. After removal of 1 base from V and 5 bases from J, the junction contained 3 bases not matched to a gene. Sequencing used immunoSEQ v3.0 at survey level. Repertoires were generated with immunoSEQ multiplex PCR, while TCRdb's copy carries only in-frame clones and drops some. This sample has about 19,000 clones, with over 60% found just once. This sequence joins TRBV19 and TRBJ2-2, with 8 positions matching TRBD1. The sequenced sample was unsorted PBMCs, obtained 0.5 years before starting antiretroviral therapy. This clonotype originated in a woman between 50 and 59 years old with HIV. CDR3 sequence: CASSIGTGLTGELFF. The CDR3 coding sequence is TGTGCCAGTAGTATAGGGACAGGGTTGACCGGGGAGCTGTTTTTT.